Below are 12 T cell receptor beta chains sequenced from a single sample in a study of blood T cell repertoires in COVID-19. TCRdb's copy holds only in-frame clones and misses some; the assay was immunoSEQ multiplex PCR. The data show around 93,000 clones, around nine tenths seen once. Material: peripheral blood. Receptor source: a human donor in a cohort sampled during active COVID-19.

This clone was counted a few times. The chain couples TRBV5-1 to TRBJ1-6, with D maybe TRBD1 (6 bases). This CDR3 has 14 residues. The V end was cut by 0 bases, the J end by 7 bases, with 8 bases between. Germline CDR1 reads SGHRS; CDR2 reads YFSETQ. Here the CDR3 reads CASSLGGQNSPLHF. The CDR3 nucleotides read TGCGCCAGCAGCTTGGGGGGGCAGAATTCACCCCTCCACTTT.

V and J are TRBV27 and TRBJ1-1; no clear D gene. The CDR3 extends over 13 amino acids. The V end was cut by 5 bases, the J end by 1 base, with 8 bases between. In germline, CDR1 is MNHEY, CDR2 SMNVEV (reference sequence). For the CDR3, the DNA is TGTGCCAGCAGTGCAACATGGAACACTGAAGCTTTCTTT. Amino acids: CASSATWNTEAFF.

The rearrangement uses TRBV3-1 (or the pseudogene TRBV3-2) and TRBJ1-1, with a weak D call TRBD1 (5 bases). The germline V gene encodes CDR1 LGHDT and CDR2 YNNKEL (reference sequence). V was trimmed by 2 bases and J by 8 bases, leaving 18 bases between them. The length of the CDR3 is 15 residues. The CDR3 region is CASSQSNAPDREAFF. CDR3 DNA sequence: TGTGCCAGCAGCCAATCCAATGCCCCCGACAGAGAAGCTTTCTTT.

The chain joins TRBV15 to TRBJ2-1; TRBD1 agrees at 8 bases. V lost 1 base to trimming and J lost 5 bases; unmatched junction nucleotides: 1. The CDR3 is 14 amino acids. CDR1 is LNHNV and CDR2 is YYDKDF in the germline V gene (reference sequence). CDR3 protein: CATSRAGQDNEQFF. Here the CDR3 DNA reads TGTGCCACCAGCAGAGCGGGACAGGACAATGAGCAGTTCTTC.

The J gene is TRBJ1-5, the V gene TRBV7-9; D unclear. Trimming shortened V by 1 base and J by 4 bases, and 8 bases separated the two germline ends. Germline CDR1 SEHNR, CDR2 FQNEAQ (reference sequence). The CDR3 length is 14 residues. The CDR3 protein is CASSLGSGNQPQHF. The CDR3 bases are TGTGCCAGCAGCTTAGGGAGTGGGAATCAGCCCCAGCATTTT.

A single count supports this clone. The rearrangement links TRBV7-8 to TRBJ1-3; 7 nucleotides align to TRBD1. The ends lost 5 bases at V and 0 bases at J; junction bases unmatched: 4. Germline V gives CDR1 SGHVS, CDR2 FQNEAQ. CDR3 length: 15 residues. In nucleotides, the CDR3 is TGTGCCAGCAGCCGACAGGGCCGCTCTGGAAACACCATATATTTT. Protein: CASSRQGRSGNTIYF.

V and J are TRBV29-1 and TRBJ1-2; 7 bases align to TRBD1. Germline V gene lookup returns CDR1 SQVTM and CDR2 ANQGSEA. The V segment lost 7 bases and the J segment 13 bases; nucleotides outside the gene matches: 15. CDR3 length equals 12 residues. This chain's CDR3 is CSADTHTGALTF. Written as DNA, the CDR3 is TGCAGCGCTGACACGCACACAGGGGCTCTCACCTTC.

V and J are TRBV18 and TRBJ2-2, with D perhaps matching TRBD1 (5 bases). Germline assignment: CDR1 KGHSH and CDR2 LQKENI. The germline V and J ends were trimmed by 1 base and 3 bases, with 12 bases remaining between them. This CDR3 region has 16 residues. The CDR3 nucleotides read TGTGCCAGCTCACCACTCGGCAGGGCTGACACCGGGGAGCTGTTTTTT. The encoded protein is CASSPLGRADTGELFF.

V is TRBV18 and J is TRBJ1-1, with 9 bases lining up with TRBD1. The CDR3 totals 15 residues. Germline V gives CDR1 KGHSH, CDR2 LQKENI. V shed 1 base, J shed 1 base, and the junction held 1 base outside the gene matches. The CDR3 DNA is TGTGCCAGCTCACCACAGGGACAGGGGAACACTGAAGCTTTCTTT. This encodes CASSPQGQGNTEAFF.

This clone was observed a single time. The CDR3 DNA sequence: TGTGCCAGCAGCTTATCGCGGTACACTGAAGCTTTCTTT. This translates into CASSLSRYTEAFF. The chain employs TRBV11-2 and TRBJ1-1; no definite D call. The ends were cut back, 2 bases at V and 3 bases at J, with 7 bases in the middle. Germline lookup yields CDR1 SGHAT and CDR2 FQNNGV. The CDR3 consists of 13 residues.

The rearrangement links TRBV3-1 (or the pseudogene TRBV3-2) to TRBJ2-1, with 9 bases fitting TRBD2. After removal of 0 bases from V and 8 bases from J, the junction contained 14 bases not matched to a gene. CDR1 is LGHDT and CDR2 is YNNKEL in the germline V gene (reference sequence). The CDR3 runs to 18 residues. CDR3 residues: CASSQDPLAGRRSYEQFF. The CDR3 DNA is TGTGCCAGCAGCCAAGATCCGCTAGCGGGACGGCGGAGCTATGAGCAGTTCTTC.

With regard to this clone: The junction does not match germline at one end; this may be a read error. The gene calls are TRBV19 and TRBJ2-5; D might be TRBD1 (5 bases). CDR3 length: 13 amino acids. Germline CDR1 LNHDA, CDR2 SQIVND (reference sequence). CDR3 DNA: TGTGCCAGTAATATACGAAGGGGTGAGACCCAGTACTTC. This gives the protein CASNIRRGETQYF.